Shown below are 26 T cell receptor beta chains from a single sample sequenced in a study of cytomegalovirus exposure and HLA in healthy donors. The data were produced by immunoSEQ multiplex PCR, yet TCRdb's version contains in-frame clones alone and is incomplete. Of 130,000 or so clones detected, over 85% appear once; the ten largest clones hold around 3.1%. What was sequenced was PBMCs. Receptors originate from a man aged 25-45 years in good health and CMV-seronegative.

This clone was seen only once. The genes are TRBV14 and TRBJ1-6; 7 bases are a match to TRBD1. The CDR3 totals 14 residues. V lost 4 bases, J lost 4 bases, and 1 base stayed unmatched. Germline V gene sequence: CDR1 SGHDN, CDR2 FVKESK. As DNA, the CDR3 is TGTGCCAGCAGCCCGGGACAGTATAATTCACCCCTCCACTTT. This gives the protein CASSPGQYNSPLHF.

The rearrangement links TRBV5-4 to TRBJ1-2, with 7 positions matching TRBD1. Germline CDR1 reads SGHNT; CDR2 reads YYREEE (reference sequence). The CDR3 runs 14 residues. J lost 2 bases, V lost 5 bases, and 6 bases had no gene match. The CDR3 DNA reads TGTGCCAGCAGTTTCAGGGGACAGAACTATGGCTACACCTTC. It encodes CASSFRGQNYGYTF. The whole variable domain, filled in from reference TRBV5-4 and TRBJ1-2, reads ETGVTQSPTHLIKTRGQQVTLRCSSQSGHNTVSWYQQALGQGPQFIFQYYREEENGRGNFPPRFSGLQFPNYSSELNVNALELDDSALYLCASSFRGQNYGYTFGSGTRLTVV.

This chain uses TRBV15 with TRBJ2-4; TRBD2 matches at 9 bases. There are 18 residues in the CDR3. Trimming cost V 2 bases and J 0 bases; bases outside gene matches: 8. The germline gives CDR1 LNHNV, CDR2 YYDKDF (reference sequence). The CDR3 loop reads CATSRLLSSGEAKNIQYF. The CDR3 DNA reads as TGTGCCACCAGCAGACTCCTTTCTAGCGGGGAAGCCAAAAACATTCAGTACTTC.

The chain has TRBV9 and TRBJ1-2, with D tentatively TRBD1 (6 bases). Germline CDR1 and CDR2: SGDLS and YYNGEE. Deletions cut 0 bases from V and 5 bases from J, with 14 bases between. There are 15 residues in the CDR3. CDR3 sequence (DNA): TGTGCCAGCAGCGTAGGGGACAACGCTAGATATGGCTACACCTTC. It translates to CASSVGDNARYGYTF.

The gene calls are TRBV25-1 and TRBJ2-7; a possible D gene is TRBD2 (6 bases). The length of the CDR3 is 13 residues. Per germline, CDR1 MGHDK and CDR2 SYGVNS. V gave up 6 bases and J gave up 5 bases, with 14 bases separating them. CDR3 DNA: TGTGCCAGCAGGGCCGGGAGTTACAACGAGCAGTACTTC. It specifies CASRAGSYNEQYF.

The sample holds one count of this clone. V gene TRBV27 combines with J gene TRBJ1-5; a weak D match, TRBD1 (6 bases). Germline CDR1 MNHEY, CDR2 SMNVEV (reference sequence). The CDR3 loop spans 14 amino acids. Trimming left V 1 base short and J 5 bases short, with 9 bases between. The CDR3: CASSLFRGDQPQHF. The CDR3 nucleotides read TGTGCCAGCAGTTTATTCAGGGGCGATCAGCCCCAGCATTTT.

The chain recombines TRBV27 with TRBJ1-6; tentatively, D is TRBD1 (6 bases). CDR3 length equals 17 residues. With 6 bases removed from V and 7 bases from J, the gap between germline ends came to 22 bases. Germline values: CDR1 MNHEY, CDR2 SMNVEV (reference sequence). The CDR3 coding sequence is TGTGCCAGCAGCCGAGGGGGACAACGACTCCGGAATTCACCCCTCCACTTT. Protein sequence: CASSRGGQRLRNSPLHF.

The rearrangement uses TRBV19 and TRBJ1-2; maybe TRBD1 (5 bases). The V gene lost 3 bases and the J gene lost 0 bases, with 8 bases spanning the gap. In germline, CDR1 is LNHDA, CDR2 SQIVND (reference sequence). The CDR3 loop spans 14 amino acids. The CDR3 DNA sequence: TGTGCCAGTAGTATTATGACAGCTAACTATGGCTACACCTTC. It specifies CASSIMTANYGYTF.

The chain combines TRBV7-9 with TRBJ2-3; 8 bases match TRBD2. This CDR3 is 15 amino acids long. Germline loops: CDR1 SEHNR, CDR2 FQNEAQ (reference sequence). Trimming removed 4 bases from V and 4 bases from J; junction bases left unmatched: 7. This chain's CDR3 is CASSSNRGGSDTQYF. CDR3 nucleotide sequence: TGTGCCAGCAGCTCCAATCGCGGGGGGTCAGATACGCAGTATTTT.

V gene TRBV28 combines with J gene TRBJ1-5; perhaps TRBD1 as D (5 bases). Germline-derived CDR1 and CDR2 are MDHEN and SYDVKM. With 6 bases removed from V and 0 bases from J, the gap between germline ends came to 9 bases. The CDR3 extends over 14 amino acids. This CDR3 reads CASRRQYSNQPQHF. DNA for the CDR3: TGTGCCAGCAGACGACAGTATAGCAATCAGCCCCAGCATTTT.

This clone showed up just once. The rearrangement links TRBV15 to TRBJ1-5; D gene unclear. Looked up from germline, CDR1 is LNHNV and CDR2 is YYDKDF (reference sequence). Trimming cost V 6 bases and J 0 bases, with 9 bases left between them. CDR3 length equals 14 residues. Here the CDR3 DNA reads TGTGCCACCAGGTCCCAGAATAGCAATCAGCCCCAGCATTTT. Translation: CATRSQNSNQPQHF.

The J gene is TRBJ1-1, the V gene TRBV18; no definite D call. The CDR3 runs 15 residues. Germline CDR1 and CDR2: KGHSH and LQKENI. Trimming removed 2 bases at V and 0 bases at J, with 10 bases between. This chain's CDR3 is CASSPWRDMNTEAFF. CDR3 nucleotide sequence: TGTGCCAGCTCACCATGGCGGGATATGAACACTGAAGCTTTCTTT.

This clone was seen a handful of times. V is TRBV7-2 and J is TRBJ1-6, with a weak D call TRBD1 (6 bases). V was trimmed by 5 bases and J by 11 bases, leaving 13 bases between them. The CDR3 is 13 residues long. In germline, CDR1 is SGHTA, CDR2 FQGNSA. The CDR3 loop reads CASSPQGRAPLHF. DNA for the CDR3: TGTGCCAGCAGCCCCCAGGGGAGGGCACCCCTCCACTTT.

The chain combines TRBV5-1 with TRBJ2-7; the match to TRBD1 covers 7 bases. The CDR3 contains 14 residues. V gave up 4 bases and J gave up 6 bases; unmatched junction bases: 10. Germline values: CDR1 SGHRS, CDR2 YFSETQ. The CDR3 spells CASSPRQGQSEQYF. CDR3 DNA sequence: TGCGCCAGCAGCCCAAGACAGGGCCAAAGCGAGCAGTACTTC.

The chain combines TRBV5-8 with TRBJ2-1, with D maybe TRBD1 (7 bases). Trimming took 5 bases from V and 0 from J, leaving 18 bases between them. The CDR3 spans 17 residues. The germline V gene has CDR1 SGHTS and CDR2 YDEGEE. CDR3 region: CASSQPNRGLSYNEQFF. The CDR3 DNA follows: TGTGCCAGCAGTCAACCAAACAGGGGACTCTCCTACAATGAGCAGTTCTTC.

The DNA for the CDR3 is TGTGCCAGTAGTAGAGGACAGGGAAGACAGCCCCAGCATTTT. Protein sequence: CASSRGQGRQPQHF. The J gene is TRBJ1-5, the V gene TRBV19; 8 bases match TRBD1. CDR1 and CDR2 from the germline V gene are LNHDA and SQIVND (reference sequence). V lost 4 bases and J lost 7; bases outside the gene matches: 6. The CDR3 loop spans 14 amino acids. Based on the CDR3 plus reference TRBV19 and TRBJ1-5, the full variable domain is DGGITQSPKYLFRKEGQNVTLSCEQNLNHDAMYWYRQDPGQGLRLIYYSQIVNDFQKGDIAEGYSVSREKKESFPLTVTSAQKNPTAFYLCASSRGQGRQPQHFGDGTRLSIL.

The rearrangement joins TRBV5-1 to TRBJ2-2; D uncertain. In germline, CDR1 is SGHRS, CDR2 YFSETQ. The length of the CDR3 is 13 residues. The V and J ends lost 4 bases and 6 bases respectively, with 10 bases between them. This CDR3 is CASSPMGPGELFF. CDR3 DNA: TGCGCCAGCAGCCCGATGGGCCCCGGGGAGCTGTTTTTT.

The chain couples TRBV19 to TRBJ2-7, with a possible D match to TRBD1 (6 bases). Germline V CDR1 and CDR2: LNHDA, SQIVND (reference sequence). This CDR3 spans 11 amino acids. With 9 bases removed from V and 11 bases from J, the gap between germline ends came to 17 bases. The CDR3 here is CARTLGGYEYF. The CDR3 region has the DNA TGTGCCAGGACCCTTGGGGGCTACGAGTACTTC. The whole variable domain, filled in from reference TRBV19 and TRBJ2-7, reads DGGITQSPKYLFRKEGQNVTLSCEQNLNHDAMYWYRQDPGQGLRLIYYSQIVNDFQKGDIAEGYSVSREKKESFPLTVTSAQKNPTAFYLCARTLGGYEYFGPGTRLTVT.

The genes are TRBV4-1 and TRBJ1-2; D is possibly TRBD1 (5 bases). This CDR3 region has 14 residues. The V end was cut by 4 bases, the J end by 2 bases, with 11 bases between. CDR1 MGHRA and CDR2 YSYEKL come from the germline V gene. The CDR3 protein is CASSPVEGNYGYTF. The CDR3 DNA sequence: TGCGCCAGCAGCCCCGTGGAGGGGAACTATGGCTACACCTTC.

V is TRBV7-2 and J is TRBJ2-2; tentatively, D is TRBD2 (5 bases). V was cut by 3 bases and J by 7 bases, with 12 bases left in between. This CDR3 contains 14 residues. CDR1 and CDR2 (germline): SGHTA, FQGNSA. In nucleotides, the CDR3 is TGTGCCAGCAGCTTCGGGGTGCTGGGCGGGGAGCTGTTTTTT. This translates into CASSFGVLGGELFF.

This clone has a handful of counts. V is TRBV4-1 and J is TRBJ2-7; the D gene is possibly TRBD1 (6 bases). Germline assignment: CDR1 MGHRA and CDR2 YSYEKL. CDR3 size: 14 residues. V shed 4 bases and J shed 5 bases, with 15 bases lying between them. The CDR3 nucleotides are TGCGCCAGCAGCCTTCACAGGGAGACCGACGAGCAGTACTTC. This gives the protein CASSLHRETDEQYF.

This clone has just a few counts. V gene TRBV7-9 combines with J gene TRBJ1-5; 8 nucleotides match TRBD1. J was trimmed by 5 bases and V by 6 bases; bases with no gene match: 3. The CDR3 length is 13 residues. CDR1 and CDR2 from the germline V gene are SEHNR and FQNEAQ (reference sequence). This CDR3 is CASSTGGDQPQHF. CDR3 bases: TGTGCCAGCAGTACAGGGGGAGATCAGCCCCAGCATTTT.

This chain joins TRBV5-1 and TRBJ2-7; D perhaps matches TRBD1 (6 bases). CDR1 is SGHRS and CDR2 is YFSETQ in the germline V gene. The CDR3 consists of 14 residues. V lost 4 bases, J lost 5 bases, and 16 bases lay in between. DNA of the CDR3: TGCGCCAGCAGCCTGCAGGGGTGGTTCGACGAGCAGTACTTC. It codes for CASSLQGWFDEQYF.

The table lists this clone with a few counts. J is TRBJ2-7 and V is TRBV7-8, with 7 bases matching TRBD2. CDR1 and CDR2 (germline): SGHVS, FQNEAQ. V lost 3 bases and J lost 3; bases outside the gene matches: 2. The CDR3 is 13 residues long. The CDR3 region is CASSFRDYYEQYF. The DNA of the CDR3 is TGTGCCAGCAGCTTCCGGGACTACTACGAGCAGTACTTC. Based on the CDR3 plus reference TRBV7-8 and TRBJ2-7, the full variable domain is GAGVSQSPRYKVAKRGQDVALRCDPISGHVSLFWYQQALGQGPEFLTYFQNEAQLDKSGLPSDRFFAERPEGSVSTLKIQRTQQEDSAVYLCASSFRDYYEQYFGPGTRLTVT.

This chain joins TRBV7-9 and TRBJ1-1; D unclear. Trimming left V 6 bases short and J 4 bases short, with 12 bases between. The CDR3 has 13 residues. Germline loops: CDR1 SEHNR, CDR2 FQNEAQ (reference sequence). This CDR3 reads CASSFREGTEAFF. Written as DNA, the CDR3 is TGTGCCAGCAGTTTTAGGGAGGGCACTGAAGCTTTCTTT.

The rearrangement links TRBV4-3 to TRBJ1-1; D is unclear. Per the germline V gene, CDR1 is LGHNA and CDR2 is YSLEER. Trimming cost V 1 base and J 4 bases, with 13 bases left between them. The CDR3 is 15 residues long. CDR3 DNA: TGCGCCAGCAGCCAAGTGTTGCGGGGAGTCACTGAAGCTTTCTTT. It translates to CASSQVLRGVTEAFF.